This is a list of T cell receptor beta chains from one sample in a study of T cell clones after liver transplantation. Here immunoSEQ multiplex PCR was the method, and the copy in TCRdb shows in-frame clones only, minus some. This sample has approximately 51,000 clones, with about nine tenths found just once. The sequenced sample was CD8+ T cells from blood, obtained 12 months after liver transplant. The receptor source for this set is a human patient who received a liver transplant. Some T cells may be supplied by the graft donor. Both conserved end residues are part of each CDR3. The order of the fields is D gene, J gene, V gene, clone size, CDR3 protein, CDR3 DNA. The D gene is left open where the match is weak. Clone size is stated in some rows and not others, as once, few, many or a class when expanded.

>TRBD1|TRBJ1-2|TRBV10-3|.
CAISESRTGGIYGYTF
TGTGCCATCAGTGAGTCTCGGACAGGGGGCATCTATGGCTACACCTTC
>.|TRBJ2-3|TRBV7-8|once
CASSLHSATTDTQYF
TGTGCCAGCAGCCTCCATAGCGCTACCACAGATACGCAGTATTTT
>.|TRBJ1-5|TRBV19|.
CASSTINQPQHF
TGTGCCAGTAGTACCATCAATCAGCCCCAGCATTTT
>.|TRBJ1-5|TRBV6-5|once
CASSSWAGSNQPQHF
TGTGCCAGCAGTTCGTGGGCTGGGAGCAATCAGCCCCAGCATTTT
>TRBD1|TRBJ2-2|TRBV28|once
CASSFRGPTGELFF
TGTGCCAGCAGTTTTAGGGGGCCGACCGGGGAGCTGTTTTTT
>.|TRBJ1-1|TRBV5-1|.
CASSFGSEGEAFF
TGCGCCAGCAGCTTCGGGAGTGAAGGTGAAGCTTTCTTT
>.|TRBJ2-7|TRBV28|.
CASMPRGLSYEQYF
TGTGCCAGCATGCCCCGGGGCCTCTCCTACGAGCAGTACTTC
>.|TRBJ1-3|TRBV28|.
CASSWRGAGNTIYF
TGTGCCAGCAGTTGGCGGGGAGCGGGAAACACCATATATTTT
>.|TRBJ1-1|TRBV19|.
CASSITAQGGTEAFF
TGTGCCAGTAGTATTACCGCACAGGGAGGTACTGAAGCTTTCTTT
>.|TRBJ2-1|TRBV4-1|.
CASSLNNEQFF
TGCGCCAGCAGCCTAAACAATGAGCAGTTCTTC
>.|TRBJ1-1|TRBV7-8|.
CASSLDLRPEAFF
TGTGCCAGCAGCTTAGATTTAAGGCCTGAAGCTTTCTTT
>.|TRBJ1-5|TRBV4-1|.
CASSQDLAGGQPQHF
TGCGCCAGCAGCCAAGATCTGGCAGGCGGGCAGCCCCAGCATTTT
>.|TRBJ1-2|TRBV4-1|.
CASSQDVSFRFWDF
TGCGCCAGCAGCCAAGATGTTTCTTTCAGGTTCTGGGACTTC
>TRBD2|TRBJ2-7|TRBV4-1|once
CASSQAGLAASYEQYF
TGCGCCAGCAGCCAAGCAGGACTAGCGGCCTCCTACGAGCAGTACTTC
>TRBD1|TRBJ1-1|TRBV28|.
CASLDRGNTEAFF
TGTGCCAGCTTAGACAGGGGGAACACTGAAGCTTTCTTT
>TRBD2|TRBJ2-1|TRBV11-2|.
CASSPLLAGGADEQFF
TGTGCCAGCAGCCCCTTACTAGCGGGAGGAGCCGATGAGCAGTTCTTC
>.|TRBJ2-1|TRBV28|.
CASSLTDEQFF
TGTGCCAGCAGTCTAACAGATGAGCAGTTCTTC
>TRBD1|TRBJ2-2|TRBV29-1|.
CSVEKGQGNTGELFF
TGCAGCGTTGAGAAAGGACAGGGGAACACCGGGGAGCTGTTTTTT
>.|TRBJ1-1|TRBV6-5|.
CASSYSPGNTEAFF
TGTGCCAGCAGTTACTCACCGGGTAACACTGAAGCTTTCTTT
>.|TRBJ1-4|TRBV11-3|.
CASRFTAEGCEKLFF
TGTGCCAGCAGGTTTACGGCGGAGGGGTGTGAAAAACTGTTTTTT
>TRBD1|TRBJ1-5|TRBV19|.
CASRLTGDQPQHF
TGTGCCAGTAGGCTTACAGGGGATCAGCCCCAGCATTTT
>.|TRBJ2-3|TRBV7-9|.
CASSSPYTDTQYF
TGTGCCAGCAGCTCCCCCTACACAGATACGCAGTATTTT
>.|TRBJ1-5|TRBV2|once
CASSGWAGNQPQHF
TGTGCCAGCAGTGGGTGGGCGGGCAATCAGCCCCAGCATTTT
>TRBD2|TRBJ2-3|TRBV11-2|.
CASSLGPQLAPTTDTQYF
TGTGCCAGCAGCTTAGGCCCCCAACTAGCGCCCACCACAGATACGCAGTATTTT
>TRBD1|TRBJ2-7|TRBV28|.
CASSLYRGLNEQYF
TGTGCCAGCAGTTTGTACAGGGGTCTAAACGAGCAGTACTTC
>.|TRBJ2-1|TRBV7-9|once
CASSTGQSRYNEQFF
TGTGCCAGCAGTACAGGACAGTCCCGATACAATGAGCAGTTCTTC
>TRBD1|TRBJ2-7|TRBV11-2|.
CASSLAPGTGHAQYF
TGTGCCAGCAGCTTAGCCCCGGGGACAGGTCATGCACAGTACTTC
>TRBD2|TRBJ2-7|TRBV5-6|.
CASSLGLAGDEQYF
TGTGCCAGCAGCTTGGGCCTAGCGGGAGACGAGCAGTACTTC
>TRBD2|TRBJ2-3|TRBV4-2|.
CASSQDPGLVGDTQYF
TGTGCCAGCAGCCAAGATCCCGGACTAGTTGGAGATACGCAGTATTTT
>.|TRBJ2-7|TRBV28|.
CASSLALGTSDYEQYF
TGTGCCAGCAGTTTAGCTCTGGGGACGTCGGACTACGAGCAGTACTTC
>.|TRBJ2-1|TRBV18|.
CASSPYGGPPANEQFF
TGTGCCAGCTCACCTTACGGGGGGCCCCCGGCCAATGAGCAGTTCTTC
>TRBD1|TRBJ1-2|TRBV19|.
CASSVIGTGDNGYTF
TGTGCCAGTAGTGTGATTGGGACAGGAGACAATGGCTACACCTTC
>.|TRBJ2-7|TRBV5-1|medium-sized
CASSRGSSYEQYF
TGCGCCAGCAGTCGGGGGTCCTCCTACGAGCAGTACTTC
>TRBD1|TRBJ1-2|TRBV5-4|.
CASSVGPEGGVYGYTF
TGTGCCAGCAGCGTCGGACCCGAAGGGGGCGTATATGGCTACACCTTC
>.|TRBJ2-7|TRBV28|.
CASSLWSEGYEQYF
TGTGCCAGCAGTTTATGGAGCGAGGGTTACGAGCAGTACTTC
>.|TRBJ2-2|TRBV11-3|.
CASSATAFELFF
TGTGCCAGCAGCGCGACCGCTTTTGAGCTGTTTTTT
>.|TRBJ2-1|TRBV27|.
CASSLNLALNEQFF
TGTGCCAGCAGTTTAAACCTAGCGCTTAATGAGCAGTTCTTC
>.|TRBJ2-2|TRBV19|.
CASSIANTGELFF
TGTGCCAGTAGTATTGCTAACACCGGGGAGCTGTTTTTT
>.|TRBJ2-1|TRBV2|.
CASHEAASSYNEQFF
TGTGCCAGCCATGAGGCGGCTTCGTCCTACAATGAGCAGTTCTTC
>TRBD1|TRBJ2-1|TRBV6-5|.
CASSYTGAGNEQFF
TGTGCCAGCAGTTATACAGGGGCAGGCAATGAGCAGTTCTTC
>TRBD2|TRBJ2-7|TRBV25-1|.
CASGGAGTSGIWEQYF
TGTGCCAGCGGGGGAGCTGGGACTAGCGGGATTTGGGAGCAGTACTTC
>TRBD1|TRBJ2-2|TRBV28|.
CASSPGQGVANTGELFF
TGTGCCAGCAGCCCGGGACAGGGGGTCGCGAACACCGGGGAGCTGTTTTTT
>TRBD2|TRBJ2-2|TRBV27|.
CASSPSAGDGNTGELFF
TGTGCCAGCAGTCCATCAGCGGGAGACGGGAACACCGGGGAGCTGTTTTTT